A single T cell receptor beta chain is shown here with its context. The antigen is undetermined. The assay was immunoSEQ multiplex PCR, and TCRdb's table has in-frame clones only and misses some. The sample lists hundreds of thousands of clones, 73% seen once, with 1.5% to 2% in the top ten. This entry is derived from a study of shared clonotypes between healthy human individuals. Looking at the study overall: Each donor had three CD4 naive, three CD4 memory, two CD8 naive and one CD8 memory plate. Overall study findings and caveats: Blood alone was sampled, and tissue repertoires likely differ. The expectation was that sequencing depth would affect clonotype sharing among donors.

CDR3 length: 14 amino acids. V shed 2 bases, J shed 6 bases, and the junction held 2 bases outside the gene matches. The source is a woman under 40 in good health. V is TRBV23-1 and J is TRBJ1-5, with 9 bases identical to TRBD1. TRBV23-1 is designated an ORF whose function remains uncertain. Sequencing used memory CD4+ T cells sorted from blood. The subset here: CD45RA-negative fraction. The CDR3 coding sequence is TGCGCCAGCAGTCAAGGGACAGGGTGTCAGCCCCAGCATTTT. This sequence encodes CASSQGTGCQPQHF.